This TCR beta chain is from a study of OX40 agonist ivuxolimab in advanced cancers. At the level of the study: The patients received ivuxolimab by intravenous route every 2 weeks at 0.01 to 10 mg/kg.

Overall study results and limits: The mean number of expanded clones was higher in CD8+ T cells than in CD4+. Among the lowest peripheral clonal expansion occurred in 0.1-3.0 mg/kg partial responders.

This table comes from immunoSEQ multiplex PCR, and its TCRdb copy is limited to in-frame clones, with some not included. The data hold several thousand clones, with just over 75% observed a single time. Note on this clone: Its specificity is not known.

This material consisted of CD4+ or CD8+ T cells sorted from blood, taken in a trial of the OX40 agonist ivuxolimab. The receptor's source is an adult with an advanced solid tumor such as melanoma, head and neck, liver or kidney cancer.

The DNA for the CDR3 is TGTGCCAGCAGTGCCGCGGGGAGCACAGATACGCAGTATTTT. Its translation is CASSAAGSTDTQYF. The rearrangement uses TRBV6-1 and TRBJ2-3; possible D gene TRBD2, 6 bases. With 4 bases removed from V and 0 bases from J, the gap between germline ends came to 8 bases. CDR1 MNHNS and CDR2 SASEGT come from the germline V gene. This CDR3 region has 14 residues.